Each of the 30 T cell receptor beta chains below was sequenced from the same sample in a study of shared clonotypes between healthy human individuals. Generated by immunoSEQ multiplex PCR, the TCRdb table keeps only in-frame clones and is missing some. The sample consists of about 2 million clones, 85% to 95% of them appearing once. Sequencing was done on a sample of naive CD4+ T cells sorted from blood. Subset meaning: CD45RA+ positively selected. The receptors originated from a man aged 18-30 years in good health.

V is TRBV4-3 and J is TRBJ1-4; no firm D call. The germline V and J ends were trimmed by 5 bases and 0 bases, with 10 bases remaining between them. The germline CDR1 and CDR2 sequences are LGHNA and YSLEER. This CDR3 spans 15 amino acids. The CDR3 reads CASSRRTATNEKLFF. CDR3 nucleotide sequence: TGCGCCAGCAGCAGAAGGACTGCAACTAATGAAAAACTGTTTTTT.

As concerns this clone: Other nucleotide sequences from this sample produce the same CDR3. The CDR3 nucleotides read TGTGCCAGCAGTTATGGGGGTTCTGGAAACACCATATATTTT. Residues: CASSYGGSGNTIYF. This chain connects TRBV6-6 to TRBJ1-3; the D gene is possibly TRBD1 (5 bases). Germline V gene sequence: CDR1 MNHNY, CDR2 SVGAGI (reference sequence). The CDR3 has 14 residues. Trimming removed 3 bases from V and 1 base from J, with 7 bases in between.

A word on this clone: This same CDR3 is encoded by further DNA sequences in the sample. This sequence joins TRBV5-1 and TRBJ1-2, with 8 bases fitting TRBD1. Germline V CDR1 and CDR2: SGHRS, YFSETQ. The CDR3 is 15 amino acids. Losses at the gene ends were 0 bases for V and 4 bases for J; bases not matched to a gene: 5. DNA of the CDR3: TGCGCCAGCAGCTTGGATGGACAGGGAATCTATGGCTACACCTTC. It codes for CASSLDGQGIYGYTF.

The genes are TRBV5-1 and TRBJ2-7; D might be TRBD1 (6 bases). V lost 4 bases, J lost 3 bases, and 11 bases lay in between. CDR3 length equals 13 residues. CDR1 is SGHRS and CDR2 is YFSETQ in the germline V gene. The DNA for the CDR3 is TGCGCCAGCAGCGATCGGACAGACTACGAGCAGTACTTC. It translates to CASSDRTDYEQYF.

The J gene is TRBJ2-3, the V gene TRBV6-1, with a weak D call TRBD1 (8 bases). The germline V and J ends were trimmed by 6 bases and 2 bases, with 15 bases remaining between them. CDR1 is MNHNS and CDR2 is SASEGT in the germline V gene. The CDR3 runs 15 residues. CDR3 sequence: CASSYRGRDTDTQYF. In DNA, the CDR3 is TGTGCCAGCAGCTACAGGGGGAGGGACACAGATACGCAGTATTTT.

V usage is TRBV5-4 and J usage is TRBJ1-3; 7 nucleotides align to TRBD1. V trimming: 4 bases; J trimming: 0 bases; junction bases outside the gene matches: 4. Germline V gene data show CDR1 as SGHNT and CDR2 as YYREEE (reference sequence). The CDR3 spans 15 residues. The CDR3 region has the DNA TGTGCCAGCAGCGCTGGACAGGCCTCTGGAAACACCATATATTTT. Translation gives CASSAGQASGNTIYF.

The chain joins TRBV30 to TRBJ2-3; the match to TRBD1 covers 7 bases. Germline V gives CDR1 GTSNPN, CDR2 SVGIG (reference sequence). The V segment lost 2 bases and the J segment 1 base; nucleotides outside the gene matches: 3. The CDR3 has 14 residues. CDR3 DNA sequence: TGTGCCTGGAGTCTCGACAGGGGCACAGATACGCAGTATTTT. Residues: CAWSLDRGTDTQYF.

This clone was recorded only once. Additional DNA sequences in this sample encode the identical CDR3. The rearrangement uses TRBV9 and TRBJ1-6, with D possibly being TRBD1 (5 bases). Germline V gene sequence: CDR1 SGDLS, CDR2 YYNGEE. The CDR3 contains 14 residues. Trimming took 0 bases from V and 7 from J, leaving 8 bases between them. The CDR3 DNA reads TGTGCCAGCAGCGTAGCTGGGGGGAATTCACCCCTCCACTTT. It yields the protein CASSVAGGNSPLHF.

The CDR3 loop reads CASSPGLAGNYEQYF. DNA of the CDR3: TGTGCCAGCAGCCCCGGACTAGCGGGGAACTACGAGCAGTACTTC. This sequence joins TRBV6-5 and TRBJ2-7, with TRBD2 matching over 12 bases. This CDR3 is 15 amino acids long. The J segment lost 3 bases and the V segment lost 6 bases, leaving 6 bases of the junction unmatched. Germline-derived CDR1 and CDR2 are MNHEY and SVGAGI.

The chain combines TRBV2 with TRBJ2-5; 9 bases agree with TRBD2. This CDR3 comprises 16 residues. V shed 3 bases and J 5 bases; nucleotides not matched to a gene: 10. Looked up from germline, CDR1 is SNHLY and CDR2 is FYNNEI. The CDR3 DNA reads TGTGCCAGCAGTGAGGGCGGGGGGGCTAATAAGGAGACCCAGTACTTC. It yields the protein CASSEGGGANKETQYF.

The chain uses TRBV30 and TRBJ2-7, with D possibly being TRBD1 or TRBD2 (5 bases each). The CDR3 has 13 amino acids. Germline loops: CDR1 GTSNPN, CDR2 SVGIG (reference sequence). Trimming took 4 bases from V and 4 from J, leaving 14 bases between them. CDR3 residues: CAWISPGRYEQYF. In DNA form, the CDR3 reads TGTGCCTGGATATCTCCGGGACGATACGAGCAGTACTTC. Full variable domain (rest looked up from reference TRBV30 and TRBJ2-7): SQTIHQWPATLVQPVGSPLSLECTVEGTSNPNLYWYRQAAGRGLQLLFYSVGIGQISSEVPQNLSASRPQDRQFILSSKKLLLSDSGFYLCAWISPGRYEQYFGPGTRLTVT.

The CDR3 DNA reads TGCGCCAGCAGCTTGGTGGGAACCTATAATTCACCCCTCCACTTT. The encoded protein is CASSLVGTYNSPLHF. The V gene is TRBV5-1, the J gene TRBJ1-6; D is ambiguous. CDR3 length equals 15 residues. Germline-derived CDR1 and CDR2 are SGHRS and YFSETQ. V lost 0 bases, J lost 2 bases, and 6 bases lay in between.

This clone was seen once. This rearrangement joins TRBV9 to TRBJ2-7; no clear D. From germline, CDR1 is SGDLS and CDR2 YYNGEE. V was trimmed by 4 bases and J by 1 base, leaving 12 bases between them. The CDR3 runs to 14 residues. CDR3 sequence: CASSSRVESYEQYF. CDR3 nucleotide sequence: TGTGCCAGCAGCTCCCGAGTGGAGTCCTACGAGCAGTACTTC. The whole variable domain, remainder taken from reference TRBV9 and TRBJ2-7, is DSGVTQTPKHLITATGQRVTLRCSPRSGDLSVYWYQQSLDQGLQFLIQYYNGEERAKGNILERFSAQQFPDLHSELNLSSLELGDSALYFCASSSRVESYEQYFGPGTRLTVT.

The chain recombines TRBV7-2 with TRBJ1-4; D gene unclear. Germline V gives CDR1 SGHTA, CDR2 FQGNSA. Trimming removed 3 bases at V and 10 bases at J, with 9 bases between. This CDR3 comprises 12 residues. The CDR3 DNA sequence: TGTGCCAGCAGCTTCCCGGGAACAAAACTGTTTTTT. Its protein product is CASSFPGTKLFF.

For the CDR3, the DNA is TGTGCCAGCAGTACGGGGACAGTTAATAGCAATCAGCCCCAGCATTTT. Amino acids: CASSTGTVNSNQPQHF. The chain carries TRBV28 and TRBJ1-5, with 7 bases aligning to TRBD1. V dropped 5 bases and J dropped 0; count of bases not matched to a gene: 7. CDR3 length equals 16 residues. CDR1 is MDHEN, CDR2 SYDVKM, per germline.

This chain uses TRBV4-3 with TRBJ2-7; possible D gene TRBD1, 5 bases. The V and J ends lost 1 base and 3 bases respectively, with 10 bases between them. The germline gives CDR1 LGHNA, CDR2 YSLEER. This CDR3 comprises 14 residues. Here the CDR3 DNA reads TGCGCCAGCAGCCAAGGACAGCCACTCTACGAGCAGTACTTC. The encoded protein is CASSQGQPLYEQYF.

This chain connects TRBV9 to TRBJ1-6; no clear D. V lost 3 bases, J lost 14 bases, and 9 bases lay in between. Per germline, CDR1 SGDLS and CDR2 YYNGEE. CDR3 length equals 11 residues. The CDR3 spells CASSADGALHF. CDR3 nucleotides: TGTGCCAGCAGCGCGGATGGGGCCCTCCACTTT. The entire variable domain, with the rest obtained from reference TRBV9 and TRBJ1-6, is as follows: DSGVTQTPKHLITATGQRVTLRCSPRSGDLSVYWYQQSLDQGLQFLIQYYNGEERAKGNILERFSAQQFPDLHSELNLSSLELGDSALYFCASSADGALHFGNGTRLTVT.

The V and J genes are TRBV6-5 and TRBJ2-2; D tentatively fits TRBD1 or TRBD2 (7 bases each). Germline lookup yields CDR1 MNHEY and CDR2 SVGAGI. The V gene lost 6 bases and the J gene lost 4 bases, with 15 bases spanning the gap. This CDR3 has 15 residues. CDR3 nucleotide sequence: TGTGCCAGCAGGGGAGGGAGGGGGCTCACCGGGGAGCTGTTTTTT. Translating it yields CASRGGRGLTGELFF.

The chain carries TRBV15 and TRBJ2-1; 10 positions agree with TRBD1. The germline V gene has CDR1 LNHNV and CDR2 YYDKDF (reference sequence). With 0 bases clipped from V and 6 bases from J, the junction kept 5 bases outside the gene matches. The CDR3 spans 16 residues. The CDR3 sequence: CATSRDRDRGGNEQFF. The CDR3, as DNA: TGTGCCACCAGCAGAGATAGGGACAGGGGCGGCAATGAGCAGTTCTTC.

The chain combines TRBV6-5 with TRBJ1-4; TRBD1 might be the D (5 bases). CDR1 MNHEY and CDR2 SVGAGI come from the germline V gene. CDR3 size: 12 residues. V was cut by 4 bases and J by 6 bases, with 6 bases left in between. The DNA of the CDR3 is TGTGCCAGCAGTTTGGGACATGAAAAACTGTTTTTT. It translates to CASSLGHEKLFF.

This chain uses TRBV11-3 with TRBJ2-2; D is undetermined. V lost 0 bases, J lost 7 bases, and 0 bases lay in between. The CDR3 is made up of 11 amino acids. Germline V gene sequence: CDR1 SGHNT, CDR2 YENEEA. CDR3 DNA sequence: TGTGCCAGCAGCTTAGACGGGGAGCTGTTTTTT. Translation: CASSLDGELFF.

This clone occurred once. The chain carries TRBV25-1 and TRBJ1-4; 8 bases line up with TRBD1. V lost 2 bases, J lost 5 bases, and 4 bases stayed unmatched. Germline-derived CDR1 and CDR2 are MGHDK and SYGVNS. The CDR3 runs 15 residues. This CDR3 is CASSERTGKNEKLFF. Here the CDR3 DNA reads TGTGCCAGCAGTGAAAGGACAGGGAAGAATGAAAAACTGTTTTTT.

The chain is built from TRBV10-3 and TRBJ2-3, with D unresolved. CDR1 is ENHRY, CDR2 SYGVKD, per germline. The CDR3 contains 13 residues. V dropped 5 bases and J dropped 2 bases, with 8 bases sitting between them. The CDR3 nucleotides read TGTGCCATCAGTTGGGCTGTCACAGATACGCAGTATTTT. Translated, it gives CAISWAVTDTQYF.

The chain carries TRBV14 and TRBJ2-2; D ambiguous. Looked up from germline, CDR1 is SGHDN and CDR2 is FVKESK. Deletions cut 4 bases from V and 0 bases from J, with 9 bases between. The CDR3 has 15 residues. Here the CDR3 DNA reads TGTGCCAGCAGCCCGTGGCCAGCGAACACCGGGGAGCTGTTTTTT. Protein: CASSPWPANTGELFF. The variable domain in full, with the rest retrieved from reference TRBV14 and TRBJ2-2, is EAGVTQFPSHSVIEKGQTVTLRCDPISGHDNLYWYRRVMGKEIKFLLHFVKESKQDESGMPNNRFLAERTGGTYSTLKVQPAELEDSGVYFCASSPWPANTGELFFGEGSRLTVL.

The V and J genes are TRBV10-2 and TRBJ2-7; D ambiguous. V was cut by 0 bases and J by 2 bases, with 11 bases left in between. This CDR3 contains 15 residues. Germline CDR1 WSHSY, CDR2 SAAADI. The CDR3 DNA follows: TGCGCCAGCAGTGAGTCCCCTCGGCCACCCTACGAGCAGTACTTC. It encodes CASSESPRPPYEQYF.

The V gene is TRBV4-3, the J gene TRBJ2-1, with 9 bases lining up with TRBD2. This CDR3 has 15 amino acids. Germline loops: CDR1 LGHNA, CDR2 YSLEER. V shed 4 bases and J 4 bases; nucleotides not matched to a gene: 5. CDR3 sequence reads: CASSLSGSGYNEQFF. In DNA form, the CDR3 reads TGCGCCAGCAGCCTTAGCGGGAGCGGGTACAATGAGCAGTTCTTC.

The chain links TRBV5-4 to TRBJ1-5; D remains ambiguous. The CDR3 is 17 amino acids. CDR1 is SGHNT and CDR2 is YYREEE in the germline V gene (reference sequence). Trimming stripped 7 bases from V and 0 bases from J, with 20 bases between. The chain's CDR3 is CASRGIRVGTSNQPQHF. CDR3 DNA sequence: TGTGCCAGCCGCGGTATACGAGTGGGTACTAGCAATCAGCCCCAGCATTTT.

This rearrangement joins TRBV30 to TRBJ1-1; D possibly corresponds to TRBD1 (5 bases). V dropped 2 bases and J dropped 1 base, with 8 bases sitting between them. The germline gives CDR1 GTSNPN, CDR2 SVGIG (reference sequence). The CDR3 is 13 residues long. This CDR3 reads CAWSRDWNTEAFF. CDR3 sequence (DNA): TGTGCCTGGAGTCGGGACTGGAACACTGAAGCTTTCTTT. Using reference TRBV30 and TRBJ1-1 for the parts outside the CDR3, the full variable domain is SQTIHQWPATLVQPVGSPLSLECTVEGTSNPNLYWYRQAAGRGLQLLFYSVGIGQISSEVPQNLSASRPQDRQFILSSKKLLLSDSGFYLCAWSRDWNTEAFFGQGTRLTVV.

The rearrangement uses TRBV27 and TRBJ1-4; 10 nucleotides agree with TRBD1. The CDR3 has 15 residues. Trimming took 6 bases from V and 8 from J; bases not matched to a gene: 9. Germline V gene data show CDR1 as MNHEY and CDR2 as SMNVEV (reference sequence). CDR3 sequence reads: CASRNPGQGMEKLFF. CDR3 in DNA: TGTGCCAGCAGGAATCCGGGACAGGGGATGGAAAAACTGTTTTTT.

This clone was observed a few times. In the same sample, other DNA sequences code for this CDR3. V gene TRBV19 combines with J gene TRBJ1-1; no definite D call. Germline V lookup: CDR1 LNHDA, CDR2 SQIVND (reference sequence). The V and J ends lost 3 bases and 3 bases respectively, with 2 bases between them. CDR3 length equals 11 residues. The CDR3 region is CASSIYTEAFF. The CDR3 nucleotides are TGTGCCAGTAGTATCTACACTGAAGCTTTCTTT.